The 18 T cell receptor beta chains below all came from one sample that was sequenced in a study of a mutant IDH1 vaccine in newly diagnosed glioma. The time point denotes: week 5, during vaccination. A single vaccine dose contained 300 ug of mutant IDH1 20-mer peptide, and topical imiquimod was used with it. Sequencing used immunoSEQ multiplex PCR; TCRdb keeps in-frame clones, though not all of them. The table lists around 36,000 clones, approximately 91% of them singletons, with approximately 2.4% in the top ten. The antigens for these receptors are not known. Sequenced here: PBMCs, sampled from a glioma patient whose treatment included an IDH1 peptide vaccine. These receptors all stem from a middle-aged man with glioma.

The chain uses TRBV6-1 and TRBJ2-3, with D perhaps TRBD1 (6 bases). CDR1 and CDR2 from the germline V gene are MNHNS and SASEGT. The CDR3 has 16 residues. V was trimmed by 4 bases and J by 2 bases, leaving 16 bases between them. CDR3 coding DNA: TGTGCCAGCAGTGGACTATCGACAGGCTACACAGATACGCAGTATTTT. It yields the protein CASSGLSTGYTDTQYF.

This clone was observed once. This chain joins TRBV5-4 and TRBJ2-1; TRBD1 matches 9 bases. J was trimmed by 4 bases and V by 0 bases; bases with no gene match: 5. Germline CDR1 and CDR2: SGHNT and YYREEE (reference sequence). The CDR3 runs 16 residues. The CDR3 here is CASSLGGTGLYNEQFF. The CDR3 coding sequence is TGTGCCAGCAGCTTGGGTGGGACAGGGTTGTACAATGAGCAGTTCTTC. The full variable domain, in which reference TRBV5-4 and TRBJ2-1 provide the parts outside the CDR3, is ETGVTQSPTHLIKTRGQQVTLRCSSQSGHNTVSWYQQALGQGPQFIFQYYREEENGRGNFPPRFSGLQFPNYSSELNVNALELDDSALYLCASSLGGTGLYNEQFFGPGTRLTVL.

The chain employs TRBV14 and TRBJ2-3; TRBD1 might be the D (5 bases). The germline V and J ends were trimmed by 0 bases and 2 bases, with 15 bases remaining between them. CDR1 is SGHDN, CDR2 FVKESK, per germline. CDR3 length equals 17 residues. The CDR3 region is CASSQELSPGYTDTQYF. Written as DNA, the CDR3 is TGTGCCAGCAGCCAAGAGCTTTCCCCAGGGTACACAGATACGCAGTATTTT. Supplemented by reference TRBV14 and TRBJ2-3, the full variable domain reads EAGVTQFPSHSVIEKGQTVTLRCDPISGHDNLYWYRRVMGKEIKFLLHFVKESKQDESGMPNNRFLAERTGGTYSTLKVQPAELEDSGVYFCASSQELSPGYTDTQYFGPGTRLTVL.

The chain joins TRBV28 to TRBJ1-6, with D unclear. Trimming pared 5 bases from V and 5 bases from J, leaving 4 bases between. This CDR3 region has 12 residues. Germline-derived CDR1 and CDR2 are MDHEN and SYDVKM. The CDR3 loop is CASSPDNSPLHF. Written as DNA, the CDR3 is TGTGCCAGCAGTCCAGATAATTCACCCCTCCACTTT. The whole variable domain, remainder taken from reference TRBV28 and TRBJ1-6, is DVKVTQSSRYLVKRTGEKVFLECVQDMDHENMFWYRQDPGLGLRLIYFSYDVKMKEKGDIPEGYSVSREKKERFSLILESASTNQTSMYLCASSPDNSPLHFGNGTRLTVT.

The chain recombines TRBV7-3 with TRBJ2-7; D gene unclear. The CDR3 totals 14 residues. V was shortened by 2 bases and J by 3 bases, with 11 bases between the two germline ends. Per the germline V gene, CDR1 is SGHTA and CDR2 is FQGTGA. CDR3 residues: CASSLGPTSYEQYF. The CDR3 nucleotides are TGTGCCAGCAGCTTAGGCCCGACCAGCTACGAGCAGTACTTC.

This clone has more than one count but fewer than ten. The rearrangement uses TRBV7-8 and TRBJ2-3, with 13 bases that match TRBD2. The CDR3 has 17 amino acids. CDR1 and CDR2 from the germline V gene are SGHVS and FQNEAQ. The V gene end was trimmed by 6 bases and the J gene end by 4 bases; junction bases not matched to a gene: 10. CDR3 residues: CASRERLAGGSADTQYF. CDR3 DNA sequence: TGTGCCAGCAGGGAGAGACTAGCGGGGGGTTCCGCAGATACGCAGTATTTT. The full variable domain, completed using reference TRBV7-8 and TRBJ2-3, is GAGVSQSPRYKVAKRGQDVALRCDPISGHVSLFWYQQALGQGPEFLTYFQNEAQLDKSGLPSDRFFAERPEGSVSTLKIQRTQQEDSAVYLCASRERLAGGSADTQYFGPGTRLTVL.

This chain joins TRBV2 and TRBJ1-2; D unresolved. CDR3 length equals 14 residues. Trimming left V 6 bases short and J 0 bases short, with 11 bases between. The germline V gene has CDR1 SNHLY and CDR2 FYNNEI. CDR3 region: CASREWVSNYGYTF. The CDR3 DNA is TGTGCCAGCAGGGAGTGGGTTTCTAACTATGGCTACACCTTC. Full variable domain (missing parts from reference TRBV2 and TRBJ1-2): EPEVTQTPSHQVTQMGQEVILRCVPISNHLYFYWYRQILGQKVEFLVSFYNNEISEKSEIFDDQFSVERPDGSNFTLKIRSTKLEDSAMYFCASREWVSNYGYTFGSGTRLTVV.

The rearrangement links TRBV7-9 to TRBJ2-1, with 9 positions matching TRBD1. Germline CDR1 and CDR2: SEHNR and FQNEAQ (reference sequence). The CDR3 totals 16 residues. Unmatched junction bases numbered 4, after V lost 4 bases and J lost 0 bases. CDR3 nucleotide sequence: TGTGCCAGCAGCTCGGGACAGGGTTCCTCCTACAATGAGCAGTTCTTC. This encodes CASSSGQGSSYNEQFF.

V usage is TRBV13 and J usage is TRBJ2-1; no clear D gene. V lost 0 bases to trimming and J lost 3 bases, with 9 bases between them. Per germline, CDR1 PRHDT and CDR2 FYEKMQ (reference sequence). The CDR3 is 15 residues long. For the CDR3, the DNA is TGTGCCAGCAGCTTAGGCGGCGGTAGCTACAATGAGCAGTTCTTC. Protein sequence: CASSLGGGSYNEQFF.

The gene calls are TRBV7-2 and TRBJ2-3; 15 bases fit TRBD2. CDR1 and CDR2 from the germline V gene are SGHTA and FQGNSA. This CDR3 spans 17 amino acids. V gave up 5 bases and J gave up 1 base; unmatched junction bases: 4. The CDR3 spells CASSRTSGRAGTDTQYF. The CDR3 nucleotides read TGTGCCAGCAGCCGGACTAGCGGGAGGGCCGGCACAGATACGCAGTATTTT.

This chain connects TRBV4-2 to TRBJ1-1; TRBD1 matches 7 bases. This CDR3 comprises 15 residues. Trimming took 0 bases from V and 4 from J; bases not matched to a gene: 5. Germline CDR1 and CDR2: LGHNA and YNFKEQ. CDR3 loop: CASSQDDREGTEAFF. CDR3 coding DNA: TGTGCCAGCAGCCAAGACGACAGGGAGGGCACTGAAGCTTTCTTT.

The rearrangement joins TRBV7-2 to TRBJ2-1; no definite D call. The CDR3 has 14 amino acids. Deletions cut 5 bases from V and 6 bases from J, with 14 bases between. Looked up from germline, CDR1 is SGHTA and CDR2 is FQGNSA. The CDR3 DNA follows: TGTGCCAGCAGCAACCTCGGTAACAGCAATGAGCAGTTCTTC. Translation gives CASSNLGNSNEQFF. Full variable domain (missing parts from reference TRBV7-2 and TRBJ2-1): GAGVSQSPSNKVTEKGKDVELRCDPISGHTALYWYRQSLGQGLEFLIYFQGNSAPDKSGLPSDRFSAERTGGSVSTLTIQRTQQEDSAVYLCASSNLGNSNEQFFGPGTRLTVL.

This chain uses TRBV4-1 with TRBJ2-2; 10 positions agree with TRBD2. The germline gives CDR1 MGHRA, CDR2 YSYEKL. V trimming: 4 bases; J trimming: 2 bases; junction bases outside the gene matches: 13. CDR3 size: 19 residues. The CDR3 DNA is TGCGCCAGCAGCCCATCCGCCTTGGGACTAGCGTACAACACCGGGGAGCTGTTTTTT. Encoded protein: CASSPSALGLAYNTGELFF.

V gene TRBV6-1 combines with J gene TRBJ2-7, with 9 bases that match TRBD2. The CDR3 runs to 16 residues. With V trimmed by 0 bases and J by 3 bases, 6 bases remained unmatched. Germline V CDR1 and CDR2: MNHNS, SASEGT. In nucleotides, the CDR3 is TGTGCCAGCAGTGAAGCGTGGCTAGCGGGGAACTACGAGCAGTACTTC. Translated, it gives CASSEAWLAGNYEQYF.

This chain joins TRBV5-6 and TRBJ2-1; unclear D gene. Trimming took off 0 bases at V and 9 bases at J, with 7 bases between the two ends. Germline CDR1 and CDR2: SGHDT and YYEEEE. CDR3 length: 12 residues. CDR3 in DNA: TGTGCCAGCAGCTTGGGGAGTGGTGAGCAGTTCTTC. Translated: CASSLGSGEQFF. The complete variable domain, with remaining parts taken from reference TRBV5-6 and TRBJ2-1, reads DAGVTQSPTHLIKTRGQQVTLRCSPKSGHDTVSWYQQALGQGPQFIFQYYEEEERQRGNFPDRFSGHQFPNYSSELNVNALLLGDSALYLCASSLGSGEQFFGPGTRLTVL.

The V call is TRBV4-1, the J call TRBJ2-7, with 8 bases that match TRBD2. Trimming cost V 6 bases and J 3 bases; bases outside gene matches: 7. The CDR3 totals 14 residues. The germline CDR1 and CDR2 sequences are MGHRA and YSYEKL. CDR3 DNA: TGCGCCAGCAGTCCCTCTAGCGGGTTCTACGAGCAGTACTTC. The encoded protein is CASSPSSGFYEQYF.

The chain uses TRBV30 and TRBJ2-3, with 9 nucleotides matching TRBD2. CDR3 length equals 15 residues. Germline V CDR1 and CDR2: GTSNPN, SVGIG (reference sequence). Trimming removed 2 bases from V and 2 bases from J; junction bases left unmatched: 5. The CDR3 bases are TGTGCCTGGAGTCGTCTAGCGGGAATCACAGATACGCAGTATTTT. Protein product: CAWSRLAGITDTQYF.

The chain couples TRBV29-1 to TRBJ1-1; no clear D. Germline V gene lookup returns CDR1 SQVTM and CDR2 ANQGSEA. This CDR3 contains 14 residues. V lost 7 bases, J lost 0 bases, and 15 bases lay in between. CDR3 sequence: CSGEIPLMNTEAFF. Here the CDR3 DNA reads TGCAGCGGAGAGATCCCCCTAATGAACACTGAAGCTTTCTTT.